This T cell receptor (beta chain) appears in the sequencing data of a study of T cells in localized non-small cell lung cancer. Data came from immunoSEQ multiplex PCR; TCRdb stores just in-frame clones and leaves some out. Here the sample spans 50,000 to 65,000 clones, about four fifths being singletons. The table lists this clone with a few counts. As yet, its antigen is unknown. Study outcomes and limitations: Compared with tumor, uninvolved adjacent lung displayed greater T cell clonality, ranking highest overall.

The CDR3 length is 13 residues. The V gene lost 2 bases and the J gene lost 4 bases, with 6 bases spanning the gap. The V gene's germline CDR1 is MNHNS and CDR2 SASEGT. The gene calls are TRBV6-1 and TRBJ1-3; D is uncertain. This TCR was recovered from a man aged 40 to 70 with stage II lung adenocarcinoma. The sample was PBMCs, taken before any cancer treatment. DNA of the CDR3: TGTGCCAGCAGTGAAAGTTCCGGAAACACCATATATTTT. This sequence encodes CASSESSGNTIYF.